The 32 T cell receptor beta chains presented below share a single source sample, sequenced in a study of T cells in localized non-small cell lung cancer. Profiling relied on immunoSEQ multiplex PCR, and the TCRdb table lists in-frame clones only, not all of them. The sample lists roughly 40,000 clones, about 83% seen once, with 6% to 8% in the top ten. Specimen: PBMCs, collected before any cancer treatment. These receptors were obtained from a man aged 35 to 70 with stage II lung adenocarcinoma.

The genes are TRBV19 and TRBJ2-5; D unclear. The CDR3 consists of 15 residues. V was shortened by 5 bases and J by 3 bases, with 16 bases between the two germline ends. Looked up from germline, CDR1 is LNHDA and CDR2 is SQIVND (reference sequence). DNA of the CDR3: TGTGCCAGTAGTCGAGGTGGAGCTGGTGAAGAGACCCAGTACTTC. Residues: CASSRGGAGEETQYF. The full variable domain, its missing parts supplied by reference TRBV19 and TRBJ2-5, is DGGITQSPKYLFRKEGQNVTLSCEQNLNHDAMYWYRQDPGQGLRLIYYSQIVNDFQKGDIAEGYSVSREKKESFPLTVTSAQKNPTAFYLCASSRGGAGEETQYFGPGTRLLVL.

By proportion, this clone is medium-sized. The chain recombines TRBV5-4 with TRBJ1-2, with a possible D match to TRBD1 (6 bases). The CDR3 spans 14 residues. In germline, CDR1 is SGHNT, CDR2 YYREEE (reference sequence). The V end was cut by 1 base, the J end by 5 bases, with 12 bases between. CDR3 sequence: CASSLTGFLYGYTF. CDR3 in DNA: TGTGCCAGCAGCTTGACAGGGTTTCTGTATGGCTACACCTTC.

The chain links TRBV9 to TRBJ2-6; a possible D gene is TRBD1 (6 bases). V lost 3 bases and J 3 bases, leaving 10 bases between the germline ends. The CDR3 loop spans 15 amino acids. The germline V gene has CDR1 SGDLS and CDR2 YYNGEE. The CDR3 nucleotides are TGTGCCAGCAGCGCTGGGACACTTGGGGCCAACGTCCTGACTTTC. Encoded protein: CASSAGTLGANVLTF.

This chain joins TRBV27 and TRBJ1-4; D uncertain. The CDR3 contains 13 residues. The germline V gene has CDR1 MNHEY and CDR2 SMNVEV (reference sequence). V shed 3 bases and J shed 3 bases, with 5 bases lying between them. The CDR3 DNA reads as TGTGCCAGCAGTTTTTTCTCTAATGAAAAACTGTTTTTT. The encoded protein is CASSFFSNEKLFF.

The chain links TRBV5-4 to TRBJ2-7; D is undetermined. CDR1 is SGHNT, CDR2 YYREEE, per germline (reference sequence). Trimming stripped 4 bases from V and 2 bases from J, with 10 bases between. This CDR3 comprises 13 residues. The DNA of the CDR3 is TGTGCCAGCAGCCAGGACGTAACCTACGAGCAGTACTTC. Its translation is CASSQDVTYEQYF.

The chain joins TRBV28 to TRBJ1-4; D gene uncertain. CDR1 MDHEN and CDR2 SYDVKM come from the germline V gene. The V gene lost 5 bases and the J gene lost 0 bases, with 13 bases spanning the gap. The CDR3 has 16 residues. As DNA, the CDR3 is TGTGCCAGCAGTGCCCAGATGCTTGCAACTAATGAAAAACTGTTTTTT. Its translation: CASSAQMLATNEKLFF.

The chain uses TRBV7-3 and TRBJ2-2, with TRBD1 matching 8 bases. CDR1 SGHTA and CDR2 FQGTGA come from the germline V gene. V trimming: 4 bases; J trimming: 0 bases; junction bases outside the gene matches: 4. The length of the CDR3 is 16 residues. CDR3 DNA: TGTGCCAGCAGCTCAACAGGGGGATCGAACACCGGGGAGCTGTTTTTT. Protein product: CASSSTGGSNTGELFF. Together with reference TRBV7-3 and TRBJ2-2, the CDR3 gives the full variable domain: GAGVSQTPSNKVTEKGKYVELRCDPISGHTALYWYRQSLGQGPEFLIYFQGTGAADDSGLPNDRFFAVRPEGSVSTLKIQRTERGDSAVYLCASSSTGGSNTGELFFGEGSRLTVL.

This sequence joins TRBV6-1 and TRBJ2-2; maybe TRBD1 (6 bases). Per germline, CDR1 MNHNS and CDR2 SASEGT. This CDR3 is built from 18 residues. Trimming cost V 1 base and J 0 bases, with 15 bases left between them. CDR3 sequence (DNA): TGTGCCAGCAGTGAAGTAACTGTGGACAGCACGAACACCGGGGAGCTGTTTTTT. This sequence encodes CASSEVTVDSTNTGELFF.

The chain couples TRBV7-9 to TRBJ2-5; the match to TRBD1 covers 8 bases. CDR1 is SEHNR, CDR2 FQNEAQ, per germline (reference sequence). The CDR3 totals 15 residues. V lost 8 bases to trimming and J lost 4 bases; unmatched junction nucleotides: 12. CDR3 nucleotides: TGTGCCAGCCGTGGCTATAAACAGGGGGGAGAGACCCAGTACTTC. Its protein product is CASRGYKQGGETQYF.

The chain couples TRBV2 to TRBJ1-5, with 7 positions matching TRBD1. Germline V gene lookup returns CDR1 SNHLY and CDR2 FYNNEI. V gave up 11 bases and J gave up 5 bases; unmatched junction bases: 9. CDR3 length equals 13 residues. The CDR3 region has the DNA TGTGCCGGAGGACAGGAAAGGGATCAGCCCCAGCATTTT. This gives the protein CAGGQERDQPQHF.

The count of this clone is one. This chain links TRBV4-1 with TRBJ2-3, with TRBD2 identical over 7 bases. The trim removed 0 bases at V and 3 bases at J, leaving 3 bases unmatched. The CDR3 length is 15 residues. Germline V gives CDR1 MGHRA, CDR2 YSYEKL. CDR3 sequence: CASSQDGAGTDTQYF. The CDR3, as DNA: TGCGCCAGCAGCCAAGACGGAGCGGGGACAGATACGCAGTATTTT.

This clone appeared a few times. The chain carries TRBV7-2 and TRBJ2-2, with D tentatively TRBD1 (7 bases). Germline CDR1 and CDR2: SGHTA and FQGNSA. V was clipped by 6 bases and J by 6 bases, with 20 bases between them. The CDR3 consists of 16 residues. The DNA for the CDR3 is TGTGCCAGCAGTTCAAGAGGAGGCAGGGGGGCCGGGGAGCTGTTTTTT. Its protein is CASSSRGGRGAGELFF.

This chain uses TRBV7-8 with TRBJ1-6; D is undetermined. The CDR3 covers 15 residues. The V end lost 1 base, the J end lost 7 bases, and 11 bases lay between the germline ends. Per the germline V gene, CDR1 is SGHVS and CDR2 is FQNEAQ. The CDR3 is CASSLDSLGNSPLHF. Here the CDR3 DNA reads TGTGCCAGCAGCTTAGACTCCCTTGGGAATTCACCCCTCCACTTT.

This chain uses TRBV30 with TRBJ1-2; TRBD1 is a possible D gene (5 bases). The CDR3 is 13 amino acids. The germline V gene has CDR1 GTSNPN and CDR2 SVGIG (reference sequence). The V gene lost 0 bases and the J gene lost 5 bases, with 10 bases spanning the gap. CDR3 residues: CAWSVLGGYGYTF. The DNA for the CDR3 is TGTGCCTGGAGTGTACTCGGGGGATATGGCTACACCTTC.

The rearrangement links TRBV19 to TRBJ2-1, with TRBD2 identical over 11 bases. The CDR3 is 13 residues long. The germline CDR1 and CDR2 sequences are LNHDA and SQIVND (reference sequence). V was clipped by 5 bases and J by 9 bases; unmatched bases: 3. CDR3 amino acids: CASSLGLAGEQFF. The DNA for the CDR3 is TGTGCCAGTAGTTTAGGACTAGCGGGTGAGCAGTTCTTC.

The rearrangement joins TRBV27 to TRBJ2-7; D is perhaps TRBD1 (5 bases). This CDR3 comprises 13 residues. Trimming removed 5 bases at V and 6 bases at J, with 14 bases between. Germline CDR1 and CDR2: MNHEY and SMNVEV (reference sequence). The CDR3, as DNA: TGTGCCAGCAGTACAGGCCCTTGGGGCGAGCAGTACTTC. Amino acid sequence: CASSTGPWGEQYF.

The rearrangement links TRBV29-1 to TRBJ2-3; D is uncertain. The V end was cut by 4 bases, the J end by 1 base, with 6 bases between. Germline assignment: CDR1 SQVTM and CDR2 ANQGSEA. The length of the CDR3 is 12 residues. Here the CDR3 reads CSVAHRTDTQYF. CDR3 DNA sequence: TGCAGCGTTGCACACCGCACAGATACGCAGTATTTT.

This clone was observed a few times. This rearrangement joins TRBV5-4 to TRBJ2-2; 11 bases map to TRBD2. The CDR3 has 17 amino acids. The V gene's germline CDR1 is SGHNT and CDR2 YYREEE (reference sequence). The ends lost 5 bases at V and 2 bases at J; junction bases unmatched: 8. CDR3 sequence (DNA): TGTGCCAGCAGGCCGGGGCTAGCGGGGGGTAACACCGGGGAGCTGTTTTTT. This gives the protein CASRPGLAGGNTGELFF.

The chain carries TRBV7-2 and TRBJ2-1, with D perhaps matching TRBD1 or TRBD2 (5 bases each). CDR3 length: 17 residues. Germline V gives CDR1 SGHTA, CDR2 FQGNSA. V gave up 1 base and J gave up 2 bases, with 15 bases separating them. The CDR3, as DNA: TGTGCCAGCAGCTTAGGGGGATACGGGGCACCCTACAATGAGCAGTTCTTC. Translated: CASSLGGYGAPYNEQFF. The variable domain in full, completed from reference TRBV7-2 and TRBJ2-1, reads GAGVSQSPSNKVTEKGKDVELRCDPISGHTALYWYRQSLGQGLEFLIYFQGNSAPDKSGLPSDRFSAERTGGSVSTLTIQRTQQEDSAVYLCASSLGGYGAPYNEQFFGPGTRLTVL.

This sequence joins TRBV6-5 and TRBJ2-3; tentatively, D is TRBD1 or TRBD2 (6 bases each). V shed 8 bases and J shed 0 bases, with 15 bases lying between them. This CDR3 is built from 15 residues. Germline lookup yields CDR1 MNHEY and CDR2 SVGAGI. The CDR3 coding sequence is TGTGCCAGCGGAAGAGGGGGGACTAGCACAGATACGCAGTATTTT. It specifies CASGRGGTSTDTQYF.

The gene calls are TRBV9 and TRBJ1-2, with 7 nucleotides matching TRBD1. With 4 bases clipped from V and 3 bases from J, the junction kept 6 bases outside the gene matches. The germline V gene has CDR1 SGDLS and CDR2 YYNGEE. The CDR3 runs 14 residues. This CDR3 reads CASSPRDSHYGYTF. The CDR3 DNA reads as TGTGCCAGCAGCCCTCGGGACAGTCACTATGGCTACACCTTC.

The rearrangement uses TRBV6-6 and TRBJ2-3; maybe TRBD2 (6 bases). The germline V gene encodes CDR1 MNHNY and CDR2 SVGAGI (reference sequence). The CDR3 loop spans 14 amino acids. V dropped 6 bases and J dropped 2 bases, with 12 bases sitting between them. In DNA form, the CDR3 reads TGTGCCAGCAGCCTAACTAGCTTCACAGATACGCAGTATTTT. Translation gives CASSLTSFTDTQYF.

The rearrangement joins TRBV5-1 to TRBJ2-1, with 7 bases matching TRBD2. With V trimmed by 1 base and J by 7 bases, 8 bases remained unmatched. Germline CDR1 SGHRS, CDR2 YFSETQ. This CDR3 spans 15 amino acids. Written as DNA, the CDR3 is TGCGCCAGCAGCTTGACTGCGGGAGCTGCAAATGAGCAGTTCTTC. This translates into CASSLTAGAANEQFF.

The genes are TRBV4-3 and TRBJ2-7; 11 bases are shared with TRBD1. The germline V gene encodes CDR1 LGHNA and CDR2 YSLEER. V trimming: 5 bases; J trimming: 3 bases; junction bases outside the gene matches: 6. This CDR3 has 15 amino acids. The DNA of the CDR3 is TGCGCCAGCAGCTCCAGGGACAGGGGGATCTACGAGCAGTACTTC. Amino acid sequence: CASSSRDRGIYEQYF.

This clone rates as medium-sized. The V and J genes are TRBV5-5 and TRBJ2-7; D gene unclear. CDR1 is SGHKS and CDR2 is YYEKEE in the germline V gene (reference sequence). V was cut by 4 bases and J by 3 bases, with 5 bases left in between. The CDR3 is made up of 11 amino acids. The CDR3 DNA follows: TGTGCCAGCAGCCAATACTACGAGCAGTACTTC. It specifies CASSQYYEQYF.

CDR3 loop: CASSEPGLAANYNEQFF. DNA of the CDR3: TGTGCCAGCAGTGAACCGGGACTAGCGGCAAACTACAATGAGCAGTTCTTC. The V and J genes are TRBV6-1 and TRBJ2-1, with TRBD2 identical over 11 bases. Germline CDR1 and CDR2: MNHNS and SASEGT. The CDR3 runs to 17 residues. The ends lost 2 bases at V and 3 bases at J; junction bases unmatched: 6.

The V call is TRBV6-1, the J call TRBJ1-1; D ambiguous. Germline-derived CDR1 and CDR2 are MNHNS and SASEGT. This CDR3 has 13 residues. Trimming removed 6 bases from V and 3 bases from J, with 11 bases in between. CDR3 in amino acids: CASSLTLYTEAFF. The CDR3, as DNA: TGTGCCAGCAGCCTGACTCTCTACACTGAAGCTTTCTTT.

This chain links TRBV28 with TRBJ1-5; D is undetermined. The CDR3 is 15 residues long. V gave up 2 bases and J gave up 0 bases, with 8 bases separating them. Germline V gene sequence: CDR1 MDHEN, CDR2 SYDVKM. In DNA, the CDR3 is TGTGCCAGCAGTTTAACGGGGAATAGCAATCAGCCCCAGCATTTT. It is translated as CASSLTGNSNQPQHF.

CDR3 bases: TGTGCCAGCAGCTTAGGGGACAGGTACAATGAGCAGTTCTTC. Translating it yields CASSLGDRYNEQFF. The genes are TRBV7-3 and TRBJ2-1, with 8 bases that match TRBD1. Germline CDR1 and CDR2: SGHTA and FQGTGA. Trimming removed 2 bases from V and 4 bases from J; junction bases left unmatched: 1. This CDR3 is 14 amino acids long.

The chain has TRBV6-1 and TRBJ1-2; TRBD1 might be the D (5 bases). The CDR3 sequence is 17 residues long. Looked up from germline, CDR1 is MNHNS and CDR2 is SASEGT. Deletions cut 2 bases from V and 4 bases from J, with 20 bases between. CDR3 residues: CASSESGGTRGAYGYTF. CDR3 sequence (DNA): TGTGCCAGCAGTGAAAGTGGAGGGACCCGCGGGGCCTATGGCTACACCTTC.

The V call is TRBV7-2, the J call TRBJ2-7, with 7 bases fitting TRBD1. V lost 5 bases and J lost 5; bases outside the gene matches: 9. Germline CDR1 reads SGHTA; CDR2 reads FQGNSA. CDR3 length equals 14 residues. The CDR3 bases are TGTGCCAGCAGCCAAAGGGGACAGCTCGACGAGCAGTACTTC. Translating gives CASSQRGQLDEQYF. Supplemented by reference TRBV7-2 and TRBJ2-7, the full variable domain reads GAGVSQSPSNKVTEKGKDVELRCDPISGHTALYWYRQSLGQGLEFLIYFQGNSAPDKSGLPSDRFSAERTGGSVSTLTIQRTQQEDSAVYLCASSQRGQLDEQYFGPGTRLTVT.

The genes are TRBV4-1 and TRBJ1-4, with 9 nucleotides matching TRBD1. The J segment lost 10 bases and the V segment lost 5 bases, leaving 8 bases of the junction unmatched. The CDR3 loop spans 14 amino acids. Looked up from germline, CDR1 is MGHRA and CDR2 is YSYEKL. CDR3 sequence reads: CASSRGQGLGKLFF. CDR3 coding DNA: TGCGCCAGCAGCAGGGGACAGGGTCTGGGAAAACTGTTTTTT.